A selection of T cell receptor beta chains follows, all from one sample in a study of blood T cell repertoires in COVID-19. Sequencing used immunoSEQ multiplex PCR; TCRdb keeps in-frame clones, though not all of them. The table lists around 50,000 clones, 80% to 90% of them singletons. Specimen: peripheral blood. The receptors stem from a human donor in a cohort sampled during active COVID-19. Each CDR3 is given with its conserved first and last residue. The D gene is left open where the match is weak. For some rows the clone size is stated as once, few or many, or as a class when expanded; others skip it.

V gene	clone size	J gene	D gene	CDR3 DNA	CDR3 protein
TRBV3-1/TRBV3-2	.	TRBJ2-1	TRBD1	TGTGCCAGCAGCCCCGGGACAGGGGGTGTCAGAGATGAGCAGTTCTTC	CASSPGTGGVRDEQFF
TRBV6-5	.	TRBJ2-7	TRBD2	TGTGCCAGCAGCGGGGGGATTCAGCAGTACTTC	CASSGGIQQYF
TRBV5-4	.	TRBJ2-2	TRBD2	TGTGCCAGCAGCCCCGAACTAGCGGGGGCCAACAATGCCGGGGAGCTGTTTTTT	CASSPELAGANNAGELFF
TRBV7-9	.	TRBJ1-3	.	TGTGCCAGCAGCGAAACAGGGTTAACTGGAAACACCATATATTTT	CASSETGLTGNTIYF
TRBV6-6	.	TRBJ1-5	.	TGTGCCAGCACAGGTTATAGCAATCAGCCCCAGCATTTT	CASTGYSNQPQHF
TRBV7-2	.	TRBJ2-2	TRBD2	TGTGCCAGCAGCCCACGGACTAGCGGGGCGCTCGCCGGGGAGCTGTTTTTT	CASSPRTSGALAGELFF
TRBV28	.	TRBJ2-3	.	TGTGCCAGCAGTTCAGGCACAGATACGCAGTATTTT	CASSSGTDTQYF
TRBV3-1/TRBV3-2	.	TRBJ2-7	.	TGTGCCAGCAGCCAAGAAGACGGCAGGGGGGCTGCCTACGAGCAGTACTTC	CASSQEDGRGAAYEQYF
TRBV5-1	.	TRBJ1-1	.	TGCGCCAGCAGCTCGATAGGGGGCACTGAAGCTTTCTTT	CASSSIGGTEAFF
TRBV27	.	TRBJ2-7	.	TGTGCCAGCAGTTTCCGACTTCTCGGCTCCTACGAGCAGTACTTC	CASSFRLLGSYEQYF
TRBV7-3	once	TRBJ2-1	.	TGTGCCAGCAGCTTAGGGGCGAGGCGGGGCGGAAGTGAGCAGTTCTTC	CASSLGARRGGSEQFF
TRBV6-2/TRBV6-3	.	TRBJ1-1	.	TGTGCCAGCAGTTACATTGGGGCGAACACTGAAGCTTTCTTT	CASSYIGANTEAFF
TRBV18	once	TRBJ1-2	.	TGTGCCAGCTCCCCCCCGGACTGGGCGGTGGCCTATGGCTACACCTTC	CASSPPDWAVAYGYTF
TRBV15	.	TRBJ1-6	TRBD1	TGTGCCACCAGCTTGTGGACAGGGGGCAATTCACCCCTCCACTTT	CATSLWTGGNSPLHF
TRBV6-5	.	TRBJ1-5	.	TGTGCCAGCAGTTATCTTAGACAGGAGCCAAATCAGCCCCAGCATTTT	CASSYLRQEPNQPQHF
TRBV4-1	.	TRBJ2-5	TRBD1	TGCGCCAGCAGCCAAGGCAGGGGACAGCTTCAAGAGACCCAGTACTTC	CASSQGRGQLQETQYF
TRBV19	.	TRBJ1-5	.	TGTGCCAGTAAAAACAGGGTCGGCGATCAGCCCCAGCATTTT	CASKNRVGDQPQHF
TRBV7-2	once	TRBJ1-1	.	TGTGCCAGCAGCTTAGACAGGGTCGCTGAAGCTTTCTTT	CASSLDRVAEAFF
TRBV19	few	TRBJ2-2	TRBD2	TGTGCCAGTAGTATGCACGGGACTAGCGGGGTAACCCTACGGACCGGGGAGCTGTTTTTT	CASSMHGTSGVTLRTGELFF
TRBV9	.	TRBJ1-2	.	TGTGCCAGCAGCGCCGTGGGCAGGGGACCCTCTAACTATGGCTACACCTTC	CASSAVGRGPSNYGYTF
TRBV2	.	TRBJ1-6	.	TGTGCCAGCAAGGCTGACCCGAGGGATTCACCCCTCCACTTT	CASKADPRDSPLHF
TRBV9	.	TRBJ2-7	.	TGTGCCAGCAGTGAGCGTCCCTATTCCTACGAGCAGTACTTC	CASSERPYSYEQYF
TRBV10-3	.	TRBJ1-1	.	TGTGCCATCAGGGGGGACACTGGTCGTCCTGAAGCTTTCTTT	CAIRGDTGRPEAFF
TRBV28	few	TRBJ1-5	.	TGTGCCAGTAACGCAAAGGGGTTTTTTCAGCCCCAGCATTTT	CASNAKGFFQPQHF
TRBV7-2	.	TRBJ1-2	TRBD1	TGTGCCAGCAGCGTCACAGGGGGTTCCCATAGAAACTATGGCTACACCTTC	CASSVTGGSHRNYGYTF
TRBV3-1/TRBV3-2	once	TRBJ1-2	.	TGTGCCAGCAGCCCGGCCAGGGGCACTAGTGGCTACACCTTC	CASSPARGTSGYTF
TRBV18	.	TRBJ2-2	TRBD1	TGTGCCAGCTCACCAAGAGGGGGCGCGAACACCGGGGAGCTGTTTTTT	CASSPRGGANTGELFF
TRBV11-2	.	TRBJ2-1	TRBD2	TGTGCCACAACTCAAACTAGCGGGGGGCGTCTGAATGAGCAGTTCTTC	CATTQTSGGRLNEQFF
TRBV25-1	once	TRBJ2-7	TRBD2	TGTGCCAGCAGCTCCGGGGGGGCCTACGAGCAGTACTTC	CASSSGGAYEQYF